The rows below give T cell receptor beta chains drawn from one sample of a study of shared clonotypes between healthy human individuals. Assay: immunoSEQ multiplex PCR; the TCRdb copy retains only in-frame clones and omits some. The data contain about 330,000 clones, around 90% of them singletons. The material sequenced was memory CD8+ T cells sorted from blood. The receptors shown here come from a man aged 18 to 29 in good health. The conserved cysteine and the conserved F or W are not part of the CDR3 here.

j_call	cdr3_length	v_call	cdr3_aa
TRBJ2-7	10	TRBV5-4	ASSPNDYEQY
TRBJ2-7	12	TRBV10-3	AISGGEEPYEQY
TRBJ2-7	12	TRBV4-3	ASSQGEKFHEQY
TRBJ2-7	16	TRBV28	ASSLYPLEGPTRAEQY
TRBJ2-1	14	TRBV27	ASSLSGQGYHNEQF
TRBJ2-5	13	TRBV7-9	ASSPPDSYQETQY
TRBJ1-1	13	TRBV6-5	ASSYSTGMNTEAF
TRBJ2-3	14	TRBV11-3	ASSAGTSGGTDTQY
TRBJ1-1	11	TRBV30	AWTWGQTDEAF
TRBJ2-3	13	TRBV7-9	ASSQLAGSTDTQY
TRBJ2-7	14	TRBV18	ASSPRTSGESYEQY
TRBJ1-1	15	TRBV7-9	ASSPSPDGQKNTEAF
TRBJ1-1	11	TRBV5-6	ASSFEGKSEAF
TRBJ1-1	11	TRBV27	ASSLGGLAEAF
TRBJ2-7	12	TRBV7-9	ASSLEGRTYEQY
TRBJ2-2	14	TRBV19	ASSLEDRAPTGELF
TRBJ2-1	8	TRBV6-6	ASSDNEQF